The clone carrying this T cell receptor beta chain was found a few times. Antigen specificity is unknown. Generated by immunoSEQ multiplex PCR, the TCRdb table keeps only in-frame clones and is missing some. The data hold some 70,000 clones, with under 70% observed a single time. This sample is part of a study of cytotoxic CD8 clonotypes in ibrutinib-treated CLL. Overall study context: Once patients had received a median roughly 11 months of treatment, range 6 to 36, response samples were obtained.

The CDR3 has 12 amino acids. V dropped 4 bases and J dropped 4 bases, with 8 bases sitting between them. Germline CDR1 SGHRS, CDR2 YFSETQ. Study conclusions and caveats: Sampling times, which were not matched between the groups, differed between sustained-remission patients and progressing patients. Under treatment, the uncommon public clonotypes either contracted or remained stable. Measured clonality at baseline was greater than in age-matched healthy donors and tracked with circulating CD8+ T-cell counts.

The specimen was PBMCs, collected after 12 months of ibrutinib treatment. The sequence derives from a human donor with chronic lymphocytic leukemia. The rearrangement joins TRBV5-1 to TRBJ1-1, with a tentative D call TRBD1 (5 bases). Here the CDR3 DNA reads TGCGCCAGCAGCGCTGGGGGCACTGAAGCTTTCTTT. Amino acid sequence: CASSAGGTEAFF.